This TCR beta chain was recovered during a study of blood T cell repertoires in COVID-19. Study-level information: From the United States, Italy and Spain came samples of acute and convalescent COVID-19.

Participants, roughly 18 to 90 years old, spanned around 25 US areas. Assignments of participants to cohorts depended upon their own reported clinical history. Germline CDR1 reads MDHEN; CDR2 reads SYDVKM. The CDR3 is made up of 12 amino acids. The V and J ends lost 6 bases and 5 bases respectively, with 10 bases between them. Some clones are missing from TCRdb's copy, which holds only in-frame ones; the method was immunoSEQ multiplex PCR. This sample yields 250,000 or so clones, of which 85% to 90% are seen a single time; just under 9% belongs to the top ten. The sequence was collected from a middle-aged man who had recovered from COVID-19. Material for sequencing was PBMCs or T cells enriched from blood (not recorded which). The chain links TRBV28 to TRBJ2-5, with D unclear. This CDR3 is CASSPLGETQYF. CDR3 in DNA: TGTGCCAGCAGCCCGCTCGGGGAGACCCAGTACTTC.